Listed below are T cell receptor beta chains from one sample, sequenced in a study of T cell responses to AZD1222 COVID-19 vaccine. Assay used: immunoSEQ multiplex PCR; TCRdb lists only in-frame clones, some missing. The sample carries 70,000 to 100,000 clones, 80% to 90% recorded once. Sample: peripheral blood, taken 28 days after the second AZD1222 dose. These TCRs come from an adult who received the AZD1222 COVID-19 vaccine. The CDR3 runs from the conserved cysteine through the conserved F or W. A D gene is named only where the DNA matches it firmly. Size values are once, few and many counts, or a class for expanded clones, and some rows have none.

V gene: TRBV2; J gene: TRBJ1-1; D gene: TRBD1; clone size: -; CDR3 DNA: TGTGCCAGCGACAGGGTGAGCACTGAAGCTTTCTTT; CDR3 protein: CASDRVSTEAFF
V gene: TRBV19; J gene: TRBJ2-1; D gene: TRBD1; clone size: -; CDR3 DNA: TGTGCCAGTAGTCACCGGGACAGGGGGAGTGAGCAGTTCTTC; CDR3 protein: CASSHRDRGSEQFF
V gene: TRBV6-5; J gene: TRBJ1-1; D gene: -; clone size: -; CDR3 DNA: TGTGCCAGCATGAAGACAGAGATTAACACTGAAGCTTTCTTT; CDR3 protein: CASMKTEINTEAFF
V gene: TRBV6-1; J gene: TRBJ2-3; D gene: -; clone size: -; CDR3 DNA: TGTGCCAGCAGTGATATGCGCGGGGGCACAGATACGCAGTATTTT; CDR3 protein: CASSDMRGGTDTQYF
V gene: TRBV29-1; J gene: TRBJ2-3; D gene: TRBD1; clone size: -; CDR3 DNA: TGCAGCGGGTCCGGGACAGGCGCGGATACGCAGTATTTT; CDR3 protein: CSGSGTGADTQYF
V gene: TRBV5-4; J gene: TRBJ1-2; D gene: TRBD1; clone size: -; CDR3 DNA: TGTGCCAGCAGCTTCCAGGGGGACTATGGCTACACCTTC; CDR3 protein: CASSFQGDYGYTF
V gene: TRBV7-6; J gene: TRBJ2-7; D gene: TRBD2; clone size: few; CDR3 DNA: TGTGCCAGCAGCTTTTTAGCGGGGGACTACTGGGAGCAGTACTTC; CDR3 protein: CASSFLAGDYWEQYF
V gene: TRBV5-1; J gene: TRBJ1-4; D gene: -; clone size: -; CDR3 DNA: TGCGCCAGCAGCTTGGGTAGGGCTAATGAAAAACTGTTTTTT; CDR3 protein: CASSLGRANEKLFF
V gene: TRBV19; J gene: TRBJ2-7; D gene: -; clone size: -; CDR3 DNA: TGTGCCAGTAGTAACAGCTACGAGCAGTACTTC; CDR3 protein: CASSNSYEQYF
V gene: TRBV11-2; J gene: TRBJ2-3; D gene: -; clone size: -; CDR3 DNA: TGTGCCAGCAGCTTAAGGATAGATACGCAGTATTTT; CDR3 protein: CASSLRIDTQYF
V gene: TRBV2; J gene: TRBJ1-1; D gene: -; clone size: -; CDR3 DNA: TGTGCCAGCAGTTTCGGGACCGGGAACACTGAAGCTTTCTTT; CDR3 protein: CASSFGTGNTEAFF
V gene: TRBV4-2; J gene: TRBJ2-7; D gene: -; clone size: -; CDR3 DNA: TGTGCCAGCAGCCAAGAAAACTCCCCCCAGCGCGAGCAGTACTTC; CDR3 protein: CASSQENSPQREQYF
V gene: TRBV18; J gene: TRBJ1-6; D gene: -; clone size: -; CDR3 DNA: TGTGCCAGCTCACCAAGCCGGTATAATTCACCCCTCCACTTT; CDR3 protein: CASSPSRYNSPLHF
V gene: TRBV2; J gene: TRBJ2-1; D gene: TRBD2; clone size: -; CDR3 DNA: TGTGCCAGTACTAGCGTGTCCTACAATGAGCAGTTCTTC; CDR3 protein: CASTSVSYNEQFF
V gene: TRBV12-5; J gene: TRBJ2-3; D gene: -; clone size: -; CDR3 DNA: TGTGCTAGTGCCACTGACAAGCCTAGCACAGATACGCAGTATTTT; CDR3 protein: CASATDKPSTDTQYF
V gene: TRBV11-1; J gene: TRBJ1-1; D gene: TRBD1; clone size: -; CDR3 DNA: TGTGCCAGCAGCCCCGACAGGGCAAACACTGAAGCTTTCTTT; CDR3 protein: CASSPDRANTEAFF
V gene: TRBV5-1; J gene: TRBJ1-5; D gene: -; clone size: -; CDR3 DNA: TGCGCCAGCAGCTTGGGCCCGAAAGAAACCCAGCATTTT; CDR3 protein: CASSLGPKETQHF
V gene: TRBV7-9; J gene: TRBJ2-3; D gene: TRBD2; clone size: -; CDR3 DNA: TGTGCCAGCAGCTCCAAGCGGGGGGGTACAGATACGCAGTATTTT; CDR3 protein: CASSSKRGGTDTQYF
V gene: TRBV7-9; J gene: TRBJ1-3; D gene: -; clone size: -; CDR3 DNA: TGTGCCAGCAGCAATGGAAACACCATATATTTT; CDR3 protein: CASSNGNTIYF
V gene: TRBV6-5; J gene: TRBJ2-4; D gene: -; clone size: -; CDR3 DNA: TGTGCCAGCAGTTACATGGGCCGCACCAGCCAAAACATTCAGTACTTC; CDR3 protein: CASSYMGRTSQNIQYF
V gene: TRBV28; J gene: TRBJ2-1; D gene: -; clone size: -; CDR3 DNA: TGTGCCAGCAGTCCCCCGACTCGGGGAGGTCATGAGCAGTTCTTC; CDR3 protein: CASSPPTRGGHEQFF
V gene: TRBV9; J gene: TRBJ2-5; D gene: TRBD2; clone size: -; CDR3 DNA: TGTGCCAGCAGCGTAGGTGGCGGGAGTTTCCAAGAGACCCAGTACTTC; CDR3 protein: CASSVGGGSFQETQYF
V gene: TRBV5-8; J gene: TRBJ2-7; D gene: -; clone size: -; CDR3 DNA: TGTGCCAGCAGCCCCGCTTACGAGCAGTACTTC; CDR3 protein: CASSPAYEQYF
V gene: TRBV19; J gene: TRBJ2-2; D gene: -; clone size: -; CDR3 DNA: TGTGCCAGTATGAGGTTGGGCGGGGAGCTGTTTTTT; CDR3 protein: CASMRLGGELFF
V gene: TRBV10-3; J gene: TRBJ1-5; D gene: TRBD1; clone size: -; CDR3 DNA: TGTGCCATCAGTGAAGGGGGCCAGGGGGGTAATCAGCCCCAGCATTTT; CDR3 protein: CAISEGGQGGNQPQHF
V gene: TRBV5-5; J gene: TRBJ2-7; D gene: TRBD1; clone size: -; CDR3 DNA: TGTGCCAGCAGCTCGGACAGGAGTGGCAACTACGAGCAGTACTTC; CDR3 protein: CASSSDRSGNYEQYF
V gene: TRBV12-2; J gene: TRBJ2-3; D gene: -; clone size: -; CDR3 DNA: TGTGCAAGTCGCTTTTCACGGGAGGGTCCACTAGGCACAGATACGCAGTATTTT; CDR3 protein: CASRFSREGPLGTDTQYF
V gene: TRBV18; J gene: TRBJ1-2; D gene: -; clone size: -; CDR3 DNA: TGTGCCAGCTCACCAGGTCTATCGTGGGGGCCAACCTATGGCTACACCTTC; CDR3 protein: CASSPGLSWGPTYGYTF
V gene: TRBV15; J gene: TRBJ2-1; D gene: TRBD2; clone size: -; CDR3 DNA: TGTGCCACCAGCAGAGGAGGCGGGAGGCGCTCCTACAATGAGCAGTTCTTC; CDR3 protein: CATSRGGGRRSYNEQFF
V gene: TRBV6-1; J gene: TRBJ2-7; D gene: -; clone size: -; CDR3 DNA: TGTGCCAGCAGTGAATTAGACGTCCCCTCCGAGCAGTACTTC; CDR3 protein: CASSELDVPSEQYF
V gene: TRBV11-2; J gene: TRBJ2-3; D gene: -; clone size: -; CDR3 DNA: TGTGCCAGCAGCTTATCCTTGGCAGCCAGGTTAACGGATACGCAGTATTTT; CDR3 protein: CASSLSLAARLTDTQYF
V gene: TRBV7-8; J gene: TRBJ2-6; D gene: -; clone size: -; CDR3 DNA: TGTGCCAGCAGCTTAGGTGGGGCAACTGGGGCCAACGTCCTGACTTTC; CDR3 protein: CASSLGGATGANVLTF
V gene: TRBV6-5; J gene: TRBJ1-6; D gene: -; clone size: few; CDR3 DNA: TGTGCCAGCAGTTACTCGAGAAATTCACCCCTCCACTTT; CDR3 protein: CASSYSRNSPLHF
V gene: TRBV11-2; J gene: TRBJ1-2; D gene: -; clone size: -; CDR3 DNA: TGTGCCAGCAGCCCTCAGCGCTATGGCTACACCTTC; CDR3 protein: CASSPQRYGYTF
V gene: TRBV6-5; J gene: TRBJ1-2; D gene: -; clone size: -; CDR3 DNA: TGTGCCAGCAGTCCGGACAGCGGACCCTATGGCTACACCTTC; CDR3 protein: CASSPDSGPYGYTF
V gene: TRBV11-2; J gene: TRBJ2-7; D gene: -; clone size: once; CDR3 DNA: TGTGCCAGCAGCTTAGCCGAAACGACCGCCTACGAGCAGTACTTC; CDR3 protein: CASSLAETTAYEQYF
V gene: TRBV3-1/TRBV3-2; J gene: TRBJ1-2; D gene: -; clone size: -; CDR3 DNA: TGTGCCAGCAGCCAGGGATCAATGCGAGGCTACACCTTC; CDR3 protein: CASSQGSMRGYTF
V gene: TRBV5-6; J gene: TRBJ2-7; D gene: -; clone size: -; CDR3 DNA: TGTGCCAGCAGTTCCGTGGGCGACGAGCAGTACTTC; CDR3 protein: CASSSVGDEQYF
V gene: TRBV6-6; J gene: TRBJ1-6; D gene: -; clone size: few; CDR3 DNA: TGTGCCAGCAGTTACGGGGGGCAAAATTCACCCCTCCACTTT; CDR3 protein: CASSYGGQNSPLHF
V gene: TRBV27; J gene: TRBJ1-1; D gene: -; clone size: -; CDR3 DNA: TGTGCCAGCAGTACTCAGGGGAACACTGAAGCTTTCTTT; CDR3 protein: CASSTQGNTEAFF
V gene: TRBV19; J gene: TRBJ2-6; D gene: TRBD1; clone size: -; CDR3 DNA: TGTGCCAGTAGCAAGGGGACAGGGTTCTCTGGGGCCAACGTCCTGACTTTC; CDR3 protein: CASSKGTGFSGANVLTF
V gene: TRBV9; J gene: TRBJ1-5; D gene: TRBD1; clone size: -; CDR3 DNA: TGTGCCAGCAGCGTAGGGGGGACAGACTATCAGCCCCAGCATTTT; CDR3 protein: CASSVGGTDYQPQHF
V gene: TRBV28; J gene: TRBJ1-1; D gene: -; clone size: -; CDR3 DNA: TGTGCCAGCAGTCCCACGGCCTACACTGAAGCTTTCTTT; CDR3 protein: CASSPTAYTEAFF